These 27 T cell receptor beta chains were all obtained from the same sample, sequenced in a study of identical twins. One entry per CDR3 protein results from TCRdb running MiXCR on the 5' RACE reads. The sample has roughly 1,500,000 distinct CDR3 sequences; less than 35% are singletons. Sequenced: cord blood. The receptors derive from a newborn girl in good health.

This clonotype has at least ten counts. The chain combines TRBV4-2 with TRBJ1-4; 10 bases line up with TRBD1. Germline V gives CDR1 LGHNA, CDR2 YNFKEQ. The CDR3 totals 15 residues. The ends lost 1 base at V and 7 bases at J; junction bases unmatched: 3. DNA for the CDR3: TGTGCCAGCAGCCAAGTAGACAGGGGGCTTGAAAAACTGTTTTTT. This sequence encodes CASSQVDRGLEKLFF.

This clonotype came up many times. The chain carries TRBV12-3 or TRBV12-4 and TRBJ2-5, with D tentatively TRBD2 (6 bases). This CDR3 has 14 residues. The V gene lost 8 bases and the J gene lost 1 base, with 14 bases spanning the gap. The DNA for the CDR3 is TGTGCCAGCCGACTAGGAACCGTCCAAGAGACCCAGTACTTC. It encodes CASRLGTVQETQYF.

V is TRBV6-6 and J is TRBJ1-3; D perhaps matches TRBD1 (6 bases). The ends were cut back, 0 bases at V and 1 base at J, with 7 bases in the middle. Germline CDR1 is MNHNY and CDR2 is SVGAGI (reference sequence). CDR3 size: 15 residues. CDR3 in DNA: TGTGCCAGCAGTTACTCACAGGGATCTGGAAACACCATATATTTT. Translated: CASSYSQGSGNTIYF.

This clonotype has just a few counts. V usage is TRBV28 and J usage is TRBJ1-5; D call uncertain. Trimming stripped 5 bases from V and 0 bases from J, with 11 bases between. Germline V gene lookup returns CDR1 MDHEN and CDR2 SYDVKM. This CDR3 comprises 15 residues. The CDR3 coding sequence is TGTGCCAGCAGTACGGTGCTTTATAGCAATCAGCCCCAGCATTTT. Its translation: CASSTVLYSNQPQHF.

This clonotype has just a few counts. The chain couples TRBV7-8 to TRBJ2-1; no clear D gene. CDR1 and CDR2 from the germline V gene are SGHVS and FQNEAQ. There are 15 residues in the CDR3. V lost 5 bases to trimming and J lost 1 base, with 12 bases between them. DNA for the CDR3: TGTGCCAGCAGCCCCAGACCTTTTTCCTACAATGAGCAGTTCTTC. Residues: CASSPRPFSYNEQFF.

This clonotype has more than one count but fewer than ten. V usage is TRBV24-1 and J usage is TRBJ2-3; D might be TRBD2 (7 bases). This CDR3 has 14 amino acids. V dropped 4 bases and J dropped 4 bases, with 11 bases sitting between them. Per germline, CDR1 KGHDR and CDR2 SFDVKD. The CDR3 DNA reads TGTGCCACCAGTGAAACGGGGGGCTCAGATACGCAGTATTTT. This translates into CATSETGGSDTQYF.

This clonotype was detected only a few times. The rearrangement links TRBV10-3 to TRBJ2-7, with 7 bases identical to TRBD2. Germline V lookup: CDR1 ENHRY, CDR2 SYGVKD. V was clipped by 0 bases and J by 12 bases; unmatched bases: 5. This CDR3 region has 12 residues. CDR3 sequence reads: CAISESAGAGYF. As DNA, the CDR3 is TGTGCCATCAGTGAGTCGGCGGGAGCGGGGTACTTC.

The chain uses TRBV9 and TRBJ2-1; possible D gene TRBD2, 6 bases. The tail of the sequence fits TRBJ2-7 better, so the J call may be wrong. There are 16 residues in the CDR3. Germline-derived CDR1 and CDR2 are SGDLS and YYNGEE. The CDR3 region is CASSGGPPSAYNEQYF. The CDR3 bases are TGTGCCAGCAGCGGGGGACCGCCTAGCGCCTACAATGAGCAGTACTTC.

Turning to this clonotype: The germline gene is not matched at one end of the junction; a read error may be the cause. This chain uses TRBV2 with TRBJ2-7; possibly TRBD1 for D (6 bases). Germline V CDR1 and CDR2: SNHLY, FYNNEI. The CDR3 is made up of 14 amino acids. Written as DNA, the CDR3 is TGTGCCAGCAGTGAAGGCAGGGGCAAGAACGAGCAGTCCTTC. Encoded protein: CASSEGRGKNEQSF.

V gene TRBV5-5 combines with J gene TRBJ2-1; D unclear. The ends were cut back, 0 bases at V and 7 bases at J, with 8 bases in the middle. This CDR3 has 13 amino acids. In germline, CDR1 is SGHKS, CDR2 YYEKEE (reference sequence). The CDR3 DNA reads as TGTGCCAGCAGCTTGGGGGTGGTAAATGAGCAGTTCTTC. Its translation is CASSLGVVNEQFF. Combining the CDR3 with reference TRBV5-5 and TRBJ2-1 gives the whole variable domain DAGVTQSPTHLIKTRGQQVTLRCSPISGHKSVSWYQQVLGQGPQFIFQYYEKEERGRGNFPDRFSARQFPNYSSELNVNALLLGDSALYLCASSLGVVNEQFFGPGTRLTVL.

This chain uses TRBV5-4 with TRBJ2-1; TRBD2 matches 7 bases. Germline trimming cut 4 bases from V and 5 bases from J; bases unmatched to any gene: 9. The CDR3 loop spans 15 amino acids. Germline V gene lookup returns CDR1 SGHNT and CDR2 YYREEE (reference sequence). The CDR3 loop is CASSPGASGHNEQFF. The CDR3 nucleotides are TGTGCCAGCAGCCCTGGGGCTAGCGGACACAATGAGCAGTTCTTC.

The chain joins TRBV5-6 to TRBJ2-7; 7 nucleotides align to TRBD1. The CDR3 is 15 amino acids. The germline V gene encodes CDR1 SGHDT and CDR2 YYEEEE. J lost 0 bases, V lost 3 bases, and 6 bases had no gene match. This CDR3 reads CASSWVDRSSYEQYF. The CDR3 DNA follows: TGTGCCAGCAGCTGGGTGGACAGGAGCTCCTACGAGCAGTACTTC.

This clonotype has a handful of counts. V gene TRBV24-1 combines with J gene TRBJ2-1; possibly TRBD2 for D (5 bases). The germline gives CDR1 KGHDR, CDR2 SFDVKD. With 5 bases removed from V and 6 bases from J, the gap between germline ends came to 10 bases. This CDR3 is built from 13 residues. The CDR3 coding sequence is TGTGCCACCAGTGTCGGGGTCGGCAATGAGCAGTTCTTC. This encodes CATSVGVGNEQFF.

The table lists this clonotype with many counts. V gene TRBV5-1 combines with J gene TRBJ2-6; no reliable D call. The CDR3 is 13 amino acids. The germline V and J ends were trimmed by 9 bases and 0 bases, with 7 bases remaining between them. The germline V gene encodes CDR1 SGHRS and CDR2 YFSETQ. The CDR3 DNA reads TGCGCCACTGGCGACTCTGGGGCCAACGTCCTGACTTTC. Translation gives CATGDSGANVLTF.

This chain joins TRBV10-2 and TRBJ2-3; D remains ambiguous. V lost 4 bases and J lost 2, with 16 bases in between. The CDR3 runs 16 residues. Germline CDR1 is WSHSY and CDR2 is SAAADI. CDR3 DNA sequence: TGCGCCAGCAGTGGCGAGGCCGCCCTGATCACAGATACGCAGTATTTT. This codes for CASSGEAALITDTQYF.

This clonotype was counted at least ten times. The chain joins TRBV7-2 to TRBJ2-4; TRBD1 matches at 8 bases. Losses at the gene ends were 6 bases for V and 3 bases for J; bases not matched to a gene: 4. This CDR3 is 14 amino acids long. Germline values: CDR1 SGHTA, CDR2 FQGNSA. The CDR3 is CASSGTGGKNIQYF. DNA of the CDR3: TGTGCCAGCAGTGGCACAGGGGGCAAAAACATTCAGTACTTC.

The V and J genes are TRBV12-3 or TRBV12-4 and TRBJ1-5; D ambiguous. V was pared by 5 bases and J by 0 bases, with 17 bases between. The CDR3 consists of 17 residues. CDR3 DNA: TGTGCCAGCAGTCGGACCCGAGCCCCCTATAGCAATCAGCCCCAGCATTTT. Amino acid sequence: CASSRTRAPYSNQPQHF.

The CDR3 DNA is TGTGCCAGCAGTGTAGTTCCTTCGAGCTCCTACAATGAGCAGTACTTC. It codes for CASSVVPSSSYNEQYF. The gene calls are TRBV6-1 and TRBJ2-1; D is ambiguous. The end of the DNA aligns better with TRBJ2-7, so the J call may be wrong. Germline CDR1 and CDR2: MNHNS and SASEGT. The CDR3 is made up of 16 amino acids.

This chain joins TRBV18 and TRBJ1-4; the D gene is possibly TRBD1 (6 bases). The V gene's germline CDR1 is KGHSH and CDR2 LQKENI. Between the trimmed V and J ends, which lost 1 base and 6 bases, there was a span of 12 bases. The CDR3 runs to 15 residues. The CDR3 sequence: CASSPQEGGHEKLFF. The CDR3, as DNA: TGTGCCAGCTCACCACAAGAAGGGGGGCATGAAAAACTGTTTTTT.

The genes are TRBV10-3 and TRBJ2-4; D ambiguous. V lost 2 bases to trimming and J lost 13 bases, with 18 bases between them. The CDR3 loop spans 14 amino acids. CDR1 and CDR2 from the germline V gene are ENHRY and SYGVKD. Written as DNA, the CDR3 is TGTGCCATCAGTGAGGCACCCACTTACAATGAGCAGTACTTC. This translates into CAISEAPTYNEQYF.

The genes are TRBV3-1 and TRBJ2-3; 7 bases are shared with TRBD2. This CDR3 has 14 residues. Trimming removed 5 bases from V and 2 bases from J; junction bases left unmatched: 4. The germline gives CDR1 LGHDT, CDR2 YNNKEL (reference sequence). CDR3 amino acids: CASSKRLATDTQYF. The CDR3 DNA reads TGTGCCAGCAGCAAACGACTAGCCACAGATACGCAGTATTTT.

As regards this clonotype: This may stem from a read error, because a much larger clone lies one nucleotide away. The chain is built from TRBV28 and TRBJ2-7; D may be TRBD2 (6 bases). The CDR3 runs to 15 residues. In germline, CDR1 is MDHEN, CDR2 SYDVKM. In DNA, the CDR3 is TGTGCCAGCAGTTTTGGGGGAGGACATTCCTACGGGCAGTACTTC. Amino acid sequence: CASSFGGGHSYGQYF.

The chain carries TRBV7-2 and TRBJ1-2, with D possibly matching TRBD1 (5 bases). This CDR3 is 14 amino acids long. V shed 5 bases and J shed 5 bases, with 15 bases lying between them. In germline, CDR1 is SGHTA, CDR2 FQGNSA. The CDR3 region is CASSVDHRKYGYTF. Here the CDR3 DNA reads TGTGCCAGCAGCGTAGATCACAGGAAGTATGGCTACACCTTC. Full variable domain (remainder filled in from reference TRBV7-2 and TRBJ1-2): GAGVSQSPSNKVTEKGKDVELRCDPISGHTALYWYRQSLGQGLEFLIYFQGNSAPDKSGLPSDRFSAERTGGSVSTLTIQRTQQEDSAVYLCASSVDHRKYGYTFGSGTRLTVV.

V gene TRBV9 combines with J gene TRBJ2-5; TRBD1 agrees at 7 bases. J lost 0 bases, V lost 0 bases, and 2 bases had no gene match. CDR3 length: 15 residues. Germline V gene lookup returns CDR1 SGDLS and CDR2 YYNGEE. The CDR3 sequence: CASSVGDRDQETQYF. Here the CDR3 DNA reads TGTGCCAGCAGCGTAGGTGACAGGGACCAAGAGACCCAGTACTTC.

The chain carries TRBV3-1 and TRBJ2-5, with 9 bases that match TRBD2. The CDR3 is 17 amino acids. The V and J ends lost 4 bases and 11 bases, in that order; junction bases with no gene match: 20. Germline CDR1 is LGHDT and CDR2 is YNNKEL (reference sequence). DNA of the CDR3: TGTGCCAGCAGCCTCCACCTTGGGGGCGGGAGGGCAACAGAGCAGTACTTC. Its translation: CASSLHLGGGRATEQYF.

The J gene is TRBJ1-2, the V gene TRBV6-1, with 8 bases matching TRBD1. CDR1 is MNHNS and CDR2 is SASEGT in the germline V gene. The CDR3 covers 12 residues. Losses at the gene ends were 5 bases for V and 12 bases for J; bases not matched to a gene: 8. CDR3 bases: TGTGCCAGCAGTACCAGTCGGGACAGGCACACCTTC. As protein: CASSTSRDRHTF.

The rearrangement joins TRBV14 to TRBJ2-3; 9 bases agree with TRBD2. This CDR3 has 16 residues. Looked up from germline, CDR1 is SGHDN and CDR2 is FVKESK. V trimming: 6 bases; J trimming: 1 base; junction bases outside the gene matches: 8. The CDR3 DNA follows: TGTGCCAGCAGTTTTGGACTAGCGTTAGGCACAGATACGCAGTATTTT. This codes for CASSFGLALGTDTQYF.